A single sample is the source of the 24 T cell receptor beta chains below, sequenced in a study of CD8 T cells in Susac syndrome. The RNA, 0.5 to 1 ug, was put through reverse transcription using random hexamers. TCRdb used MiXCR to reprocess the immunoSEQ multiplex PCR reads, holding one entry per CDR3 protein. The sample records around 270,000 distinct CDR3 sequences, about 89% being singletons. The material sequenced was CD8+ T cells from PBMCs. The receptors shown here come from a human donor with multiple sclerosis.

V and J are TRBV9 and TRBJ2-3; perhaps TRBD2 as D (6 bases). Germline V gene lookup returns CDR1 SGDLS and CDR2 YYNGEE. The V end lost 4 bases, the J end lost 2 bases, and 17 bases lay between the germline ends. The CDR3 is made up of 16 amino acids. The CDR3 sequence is CASSSGRSGPTDTQYF. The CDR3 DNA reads TGTGCCAGCAGCTCTGGTCGTAGCGGCCCCACAGATACGCAGTATTTT.

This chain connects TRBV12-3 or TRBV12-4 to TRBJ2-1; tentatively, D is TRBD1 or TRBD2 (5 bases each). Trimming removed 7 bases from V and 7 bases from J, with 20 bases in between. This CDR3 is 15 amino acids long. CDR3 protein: CASTPWPGTGNEQFF. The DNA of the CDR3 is TGTGCCAGCACCCCGTGGCCGGGGACGGGGAATGAGCAGTTCTTC.

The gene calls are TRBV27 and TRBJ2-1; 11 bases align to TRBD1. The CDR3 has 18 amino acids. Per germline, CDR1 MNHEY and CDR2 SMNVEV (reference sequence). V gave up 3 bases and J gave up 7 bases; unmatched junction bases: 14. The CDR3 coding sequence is TGTGCCAGCAGTTTGGGGGCGATCGGGACAGGGGGTATGAATGAGCAGTTCTTC. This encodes CASSLGAIGTGGMNEQFF.

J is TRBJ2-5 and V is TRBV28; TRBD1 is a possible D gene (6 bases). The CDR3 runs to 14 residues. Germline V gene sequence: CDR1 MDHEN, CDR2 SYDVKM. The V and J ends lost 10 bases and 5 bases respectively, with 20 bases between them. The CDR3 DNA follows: TGTGCCACAGGTCTACACAGGGCTTTGGAGACCCAGTACTTC. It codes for CATGLHRALETQYF.

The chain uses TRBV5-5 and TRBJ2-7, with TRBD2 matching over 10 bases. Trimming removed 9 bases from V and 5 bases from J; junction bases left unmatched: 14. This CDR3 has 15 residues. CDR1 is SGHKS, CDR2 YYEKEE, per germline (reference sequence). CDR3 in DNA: TGTGCCACTTCTTCCGAGCGGGAGGGCCTACACGAGCAGTACTTC. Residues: CATSSEREGLHEQYF.

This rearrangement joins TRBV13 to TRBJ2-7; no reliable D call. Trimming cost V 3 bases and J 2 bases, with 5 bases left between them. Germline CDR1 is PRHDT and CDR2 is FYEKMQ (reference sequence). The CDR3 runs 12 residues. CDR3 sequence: CASSFQAYEQYF. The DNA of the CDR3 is TGTGCCAGCAGCTTCCAAGCCTACGAGCAGTACTTC.

Here the CDR3 reads CASRGWREEPYNEQFF. DNA of the CDR3: TGTGCCAGCAGGGGCTGGCGGGAGGAGCCCTACAATGAGCAGTTCTTC. The chain carries TRBV28 and TRBJ2-1, with TRBD2 matching 8 bases. V shed 6 bases, J shed 2 bases, and the junction held 9 bases outside the gene matches. Germline CDR1 MDHEN, CDR2 SYDVKM. The CDR3 spans 16 residues.

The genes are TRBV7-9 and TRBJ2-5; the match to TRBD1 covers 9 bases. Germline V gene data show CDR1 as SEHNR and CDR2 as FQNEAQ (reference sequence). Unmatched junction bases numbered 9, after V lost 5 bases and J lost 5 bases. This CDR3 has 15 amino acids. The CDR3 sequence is CASSPPGQGLETQYF. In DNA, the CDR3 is TGTGCCAGCAGCCCTCCGGGACAGGGTTTGGAGACCCAGTACTTC.

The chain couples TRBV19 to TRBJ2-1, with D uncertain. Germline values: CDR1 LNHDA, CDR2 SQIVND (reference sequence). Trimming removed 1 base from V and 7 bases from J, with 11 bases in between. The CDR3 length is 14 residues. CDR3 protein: CASSIGVVGNEQFF. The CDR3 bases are TGTGCCAGTAGTATAGGGGTGGTAGGAAATGAGCAGTTCTTC.

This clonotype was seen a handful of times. In DNA form, the CDR3 reads TGTGCCAGCAGCCTCCGACAGTCGATGTACGAGCAGTACTTC. Amino acids: CASSLRQSMYEQYF. The chain employs TRBV6-1 and TRBJ2-7; maybe TRBD1 (5 bases). Between the trimmed V and J ends, which lost 6 bases and 4 bases, there was a span of 16 bases. CDR3 length equals 14 residues. Germline V gene lookup returns CDR1 MNHNS and CDR2 SASEGT.

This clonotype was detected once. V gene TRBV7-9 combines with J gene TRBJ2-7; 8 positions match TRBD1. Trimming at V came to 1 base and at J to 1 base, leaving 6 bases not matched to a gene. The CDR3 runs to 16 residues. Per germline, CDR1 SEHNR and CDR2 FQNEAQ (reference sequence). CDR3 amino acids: CASSLGTGKFSYEQYF. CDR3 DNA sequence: TGTGCCAGCAGCTTAGGGACAGGGAAATTTTCCTACGAGCAGTACTTC.

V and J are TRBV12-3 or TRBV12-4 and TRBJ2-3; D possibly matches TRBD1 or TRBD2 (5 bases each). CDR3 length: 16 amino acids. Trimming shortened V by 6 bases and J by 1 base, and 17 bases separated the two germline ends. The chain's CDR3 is CASSRNRVGGTDTQYF. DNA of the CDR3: TGTGCCAGCAGCAGAAACCGGGTGGGGGGCACAGATACGCAGTATTTT.

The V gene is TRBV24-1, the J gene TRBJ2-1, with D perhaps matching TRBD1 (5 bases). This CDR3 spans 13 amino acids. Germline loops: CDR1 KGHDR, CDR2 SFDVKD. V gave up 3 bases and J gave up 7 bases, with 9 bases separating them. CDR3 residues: CATSDGALNEQFF. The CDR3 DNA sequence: TGTGCCACCAGTGATGGGGCTTTGAATGAGCAGTTCTTC.

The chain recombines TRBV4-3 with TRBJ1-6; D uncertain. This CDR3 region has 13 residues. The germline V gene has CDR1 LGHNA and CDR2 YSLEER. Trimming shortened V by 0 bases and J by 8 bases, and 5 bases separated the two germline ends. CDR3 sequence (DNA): TGCGCCAGCAGCCAAGAAGACGATTCACCCCTCCACTTT. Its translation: CASSQEDDSPLHF.

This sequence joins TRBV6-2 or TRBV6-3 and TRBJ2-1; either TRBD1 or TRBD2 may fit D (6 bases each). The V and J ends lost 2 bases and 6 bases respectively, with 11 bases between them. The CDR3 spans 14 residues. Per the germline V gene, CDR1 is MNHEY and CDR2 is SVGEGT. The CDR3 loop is CASSYGGGGNEQFF. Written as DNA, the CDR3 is TGTGCCAGCAGTTACGGAGGAGGGGGCAATGAGCAGTTCTTC.

CDR3 loop: CASSLGPYTDTQYF. CDR3 in DNA: TGCGCCAGCAGCTTAGGGCCCTACACAGATACGCAGTATTTT. The chain recombines TRBV4-1 with TRBJ2-3; D uncertain. Trimming took off 5 bases at V and 2 bases at J, with 11 bases between the two ends. This CDR3 has 14 amino acids. Germline-derived CDR1 and CDR2 are MGHRA and YSYEKL.

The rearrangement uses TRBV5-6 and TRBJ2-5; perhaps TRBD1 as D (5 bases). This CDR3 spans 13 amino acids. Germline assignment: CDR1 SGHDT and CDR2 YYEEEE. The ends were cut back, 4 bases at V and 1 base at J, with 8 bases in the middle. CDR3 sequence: CASSMTVQETQYF. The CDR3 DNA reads TGTGCCAGCAGCATGACAGTCCAAGAGACCCAGTACTTC.

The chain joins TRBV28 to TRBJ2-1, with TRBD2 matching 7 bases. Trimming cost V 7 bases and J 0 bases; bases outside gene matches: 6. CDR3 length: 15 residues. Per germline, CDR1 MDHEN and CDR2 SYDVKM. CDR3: CASTTLADSYNEQFF. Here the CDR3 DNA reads TGTGCCAGCACCACCCTAGCGGACTCCTACAATGAGCAGTTCTTC. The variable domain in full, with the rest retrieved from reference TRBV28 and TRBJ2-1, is DVKVTQSSRYLVKRTGEKVFLECVQDMDHENMFWYRQDPGLGLRLIYFSYDVKMKEKGDIPEGYSVSREKKERFSLILESASTNQTSMYLCASTTLADSYNEQFFGPGTRLTVL.

CDR3 residues: CASSPGTSGPRTDTQYF. The CDR3 DNA follows: TGTGCCAGCAGCCCCGGGACTAGCGGGCCCCGCACAGATACGCAGTATTTT. This rearrangement joins TRBV7-3 to TRBJ2-3; 12 bases align to TRBD2. CDR1 is SGHTA and CDR2 is FQGTGA in the germline V gene. The CDR3 totals 17 residues. Trimming cost V 5 bases and J 1 base; bases outside gene matches: 7.

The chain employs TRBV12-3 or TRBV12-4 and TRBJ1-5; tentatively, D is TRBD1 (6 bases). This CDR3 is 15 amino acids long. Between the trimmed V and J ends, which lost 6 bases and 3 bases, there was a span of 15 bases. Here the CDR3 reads CASSRPGQLNQPQHF. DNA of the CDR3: TGTGCCAGCAGCCGACCGGGACAACTCAATCAGCCCCAGCATTTT.

CDR3 nucleotide sequence: TGTGCCAGCAGTTACGGCACAGGCGTTCAAGAGACCCAGTACTTC. It translates to CASSYGTGVQETQYF. The chain carries TRBV6-5 and TRBJ2-5; D is possibly TRBD1 (5 bases). V shed 2 bases and J shed 2 bases, with 12 bases lying between them. Per germline, CDR1 MNHEY and CDR2 SVGAGI. The CDR3 covers 15 residues.

As DNA, the CDR3 is TGTGCCAGCAGCTCGACTAGCGGGGCGGAGACCCAGTACTTC. Residues: CASSSTSGAETQYF. V is TRBV7-9 and J is TRBJ2-5; 11 positions agree with TRBD2. This CDR3 spans 14 amino acids. From germline, CDR1 is SEHNR and CDR2 FQNEAQ (reference sequence). Trimming took 4 bases from V and 5 from J; bases not matched to a gene: 3. Full variable domain (remainder filled in from reference TRBV7-9 and TRBJ2-5): DTGVSQNPRHKITKRGQNVTFRCDPISEHNRLYWYRQTLGQGPEFLTYFQNEAQLEKSRLLSDRFSAERPKGSFSTLEIQRTEQGDSAMYLCASSSTSGAETQYFGPGTRLLVL.

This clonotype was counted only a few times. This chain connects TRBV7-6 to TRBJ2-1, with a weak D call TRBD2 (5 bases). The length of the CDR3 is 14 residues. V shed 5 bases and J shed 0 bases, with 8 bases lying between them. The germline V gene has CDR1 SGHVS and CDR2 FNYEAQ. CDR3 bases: TGTGCCAGCAGCCATCGGGGCTCCTACAATGAGCAGTTCTTC. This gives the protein CASSHRGSYNEQFF.

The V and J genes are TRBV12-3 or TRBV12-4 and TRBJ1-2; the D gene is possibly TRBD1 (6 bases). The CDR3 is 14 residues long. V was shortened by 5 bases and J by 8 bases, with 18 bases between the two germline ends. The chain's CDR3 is CASSATGSWGGYTF. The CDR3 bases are TGTGCCAGCAGTGCTACAGGGTCGTGGGGGGGCTACACCTTC.